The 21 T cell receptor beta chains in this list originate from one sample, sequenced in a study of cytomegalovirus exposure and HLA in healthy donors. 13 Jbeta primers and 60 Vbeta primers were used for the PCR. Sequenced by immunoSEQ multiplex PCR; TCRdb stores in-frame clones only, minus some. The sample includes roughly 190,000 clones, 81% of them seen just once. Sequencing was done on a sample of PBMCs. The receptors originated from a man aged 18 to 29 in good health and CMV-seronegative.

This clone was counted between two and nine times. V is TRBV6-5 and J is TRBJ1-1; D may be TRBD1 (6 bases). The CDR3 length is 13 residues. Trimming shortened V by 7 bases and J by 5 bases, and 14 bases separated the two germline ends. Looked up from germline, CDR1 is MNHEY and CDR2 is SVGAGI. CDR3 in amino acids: CASKTFRGTEAFF. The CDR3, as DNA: TGTGCCAGCAAAACCTTCAGGGGAACTGAAGCTTTCTTT.

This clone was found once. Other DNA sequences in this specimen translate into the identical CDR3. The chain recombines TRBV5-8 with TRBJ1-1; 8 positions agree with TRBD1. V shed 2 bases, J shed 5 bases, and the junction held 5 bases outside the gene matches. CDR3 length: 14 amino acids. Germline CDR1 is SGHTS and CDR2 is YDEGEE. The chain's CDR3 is CASSFDRGGTEAFF. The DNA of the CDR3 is TGTGCCAGCAGCTTTGACAGGGGCGGGACTGAAGCTTTCTTT. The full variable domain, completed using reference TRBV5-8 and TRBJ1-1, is EAGVTQSPTHLIKTRGQQATLRCSPISGHTSVYWYQQALGLGLQFLLWYDEGEERNRGNFPPRFSGRQFPNYSSELNVNALELEDSALYLCASSFDRGGTEAFFGQGTRLTVV.

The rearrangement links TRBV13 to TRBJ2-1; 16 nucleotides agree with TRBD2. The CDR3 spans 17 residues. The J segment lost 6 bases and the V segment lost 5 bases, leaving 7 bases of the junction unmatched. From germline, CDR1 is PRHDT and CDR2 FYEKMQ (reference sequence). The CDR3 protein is CASSAGTSGRVGNEQFF. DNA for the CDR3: TGTGCCAGCAGCGCCGGGACTAGCGGGAGGGTGGGCAATGAGCAGTTCTTC.

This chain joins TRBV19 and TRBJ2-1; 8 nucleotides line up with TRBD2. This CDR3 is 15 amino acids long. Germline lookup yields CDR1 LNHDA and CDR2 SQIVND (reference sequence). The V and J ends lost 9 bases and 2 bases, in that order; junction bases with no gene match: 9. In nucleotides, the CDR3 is TGTGCCAGCAACCTCGGGAGGGCCGCCTACAATGAGCAGTTCTTC. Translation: CASNLGRAAYNEQFF.

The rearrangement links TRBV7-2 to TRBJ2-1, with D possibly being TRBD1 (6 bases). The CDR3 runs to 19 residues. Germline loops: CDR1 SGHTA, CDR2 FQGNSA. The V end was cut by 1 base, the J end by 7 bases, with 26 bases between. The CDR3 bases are TGTGCCAGCAGCTTAGGCGGGTTTTGGGGGCGTGCAGGCCTAAATGAGCAGTTCTTC. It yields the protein CASSLGGFWGRAGLNEQFF.

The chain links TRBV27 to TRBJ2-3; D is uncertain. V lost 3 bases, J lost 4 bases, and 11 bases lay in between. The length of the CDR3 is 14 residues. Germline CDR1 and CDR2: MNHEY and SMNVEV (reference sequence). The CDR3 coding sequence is TGTGCCAGCAGTTTGAACTACGGCGCAGATACGCAGTATTTT. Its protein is CASSLNYGADTQYF.

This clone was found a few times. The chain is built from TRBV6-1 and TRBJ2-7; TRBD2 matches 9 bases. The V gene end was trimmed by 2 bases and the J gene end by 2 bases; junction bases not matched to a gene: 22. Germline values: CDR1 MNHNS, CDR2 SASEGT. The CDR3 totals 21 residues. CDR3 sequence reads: CASSEPSPFRREGRGPYEQYF. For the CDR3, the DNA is TGTGCCAGCAGTGAACCGTCTCCGTTTAGGCGGGAGGGCCGGGGTCCCTACGAGCAGTACTTC.

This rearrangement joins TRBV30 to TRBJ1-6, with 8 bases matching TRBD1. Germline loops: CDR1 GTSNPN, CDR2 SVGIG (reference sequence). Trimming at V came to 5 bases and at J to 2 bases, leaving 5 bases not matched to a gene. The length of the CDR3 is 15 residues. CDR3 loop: CAWGQGIAYNSPLHF. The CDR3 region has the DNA TGTGCCTGGGGACAGGGAATCGCCTATAATTCACCCCTCCACTTT. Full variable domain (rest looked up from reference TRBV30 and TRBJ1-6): SQTIHQWPATLVQPVGSPLSLECTVEGTSNPNLYWYRQAAGRGLQLLFYSVGIGQISSEVPQNLSASRPQDRQFILSSKKLLLSDSGFYLCAWGQGIAYNSPLHFGNGTRLTVT.

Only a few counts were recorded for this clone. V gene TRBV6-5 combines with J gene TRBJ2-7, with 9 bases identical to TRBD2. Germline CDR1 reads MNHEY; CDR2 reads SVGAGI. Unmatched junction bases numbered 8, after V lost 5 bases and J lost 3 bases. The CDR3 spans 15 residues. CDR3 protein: CASSTGTSSLYEQYF. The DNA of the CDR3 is TGTGCCAGCAGTACCGGGACTAGCTCTCTCTACGAGCAGTACTTC.

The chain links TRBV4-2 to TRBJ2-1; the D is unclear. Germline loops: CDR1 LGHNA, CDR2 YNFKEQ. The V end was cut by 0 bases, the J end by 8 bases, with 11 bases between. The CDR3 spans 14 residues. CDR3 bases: TGTGCCAGCAGCCAAGACGCCGGGTCCGATGAGCAGTTCTTC. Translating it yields CASSQDAGSDEQFF.

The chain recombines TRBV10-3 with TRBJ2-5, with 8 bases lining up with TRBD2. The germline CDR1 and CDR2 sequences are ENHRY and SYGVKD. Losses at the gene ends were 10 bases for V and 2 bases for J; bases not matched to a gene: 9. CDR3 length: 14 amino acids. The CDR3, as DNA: TGTGCCAGCGGGACTAGTACCGCTCAAGAGACCCAGTACTTC. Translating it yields CASGTSTAQETQYF.

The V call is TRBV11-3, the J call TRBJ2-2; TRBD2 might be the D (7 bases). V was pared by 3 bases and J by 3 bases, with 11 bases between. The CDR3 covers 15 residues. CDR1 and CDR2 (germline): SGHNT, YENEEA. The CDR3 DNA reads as TGTGCCAGCAGCTTTGGAGGGGGGGACACCGGGGAGCTGTTTTTT. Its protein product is CASSFGGGDTGELFF.

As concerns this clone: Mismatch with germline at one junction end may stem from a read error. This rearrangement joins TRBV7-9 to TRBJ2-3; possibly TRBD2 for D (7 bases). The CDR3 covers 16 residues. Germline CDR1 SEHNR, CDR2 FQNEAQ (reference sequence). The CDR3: CSSSLVAGAGTDTQYF. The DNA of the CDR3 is TGTTCCAGCAGCTTAGTTGCGGGGGCTGGCACAGATACGCAGTATTTT.

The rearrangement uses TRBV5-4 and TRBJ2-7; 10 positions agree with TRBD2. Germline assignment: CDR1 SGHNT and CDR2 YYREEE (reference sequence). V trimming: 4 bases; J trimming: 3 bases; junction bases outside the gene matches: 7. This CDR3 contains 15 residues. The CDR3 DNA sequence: TGTGCCAGCAGCCGAAGCGGGGGGGCGGACTACGAGCAGTACTTC. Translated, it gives CASSRSGGADYEQYF. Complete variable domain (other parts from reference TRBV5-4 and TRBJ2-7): ETGVTQSPTHLIKTRGQQVTLRCSSQSGHNTVSWYQQALGQGPQFIFQYYREEENGRGNFPPRFSGLQFPNYSSELNVNALELDDSALYLCASSRSGGADYEQYFGPGTRLTVT.

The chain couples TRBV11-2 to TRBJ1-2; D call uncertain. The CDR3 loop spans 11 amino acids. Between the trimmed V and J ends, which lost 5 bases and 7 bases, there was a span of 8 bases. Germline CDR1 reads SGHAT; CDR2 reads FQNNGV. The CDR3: CASSPGGGYTF. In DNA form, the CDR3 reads TGTGCCAGCAGCCCGGGTGGTGGCTACACCTTC.

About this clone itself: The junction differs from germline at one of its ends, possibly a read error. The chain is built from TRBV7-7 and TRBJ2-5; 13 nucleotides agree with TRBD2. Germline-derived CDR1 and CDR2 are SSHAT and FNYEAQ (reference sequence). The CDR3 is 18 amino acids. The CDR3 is CASSRVRTSGGWGETQYF. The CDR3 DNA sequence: TGTGCTAGCAGCCGAGTACGGACTAGCGGGGGCTGGGGAGAGACCCAGTACTTC.

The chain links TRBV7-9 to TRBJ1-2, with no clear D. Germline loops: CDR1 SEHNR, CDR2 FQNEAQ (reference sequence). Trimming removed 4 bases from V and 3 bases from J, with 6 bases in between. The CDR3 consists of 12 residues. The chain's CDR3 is CASSSSDYGYTF. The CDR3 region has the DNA TGTGCCAGCAGCTCTTCCGACTATGGCTACACCTTC.

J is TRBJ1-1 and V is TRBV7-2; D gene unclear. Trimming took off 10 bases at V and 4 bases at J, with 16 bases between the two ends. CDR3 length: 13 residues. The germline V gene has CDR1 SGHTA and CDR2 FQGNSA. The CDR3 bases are TGTGCCAAAGGAAGGGTGGAGGGCACTGAAGCTTTCTTT. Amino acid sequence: CAKGRVEGTEAFF.

The CDR3 sequence is CASSLPTGLTYEQYF. CDR3 nucleotide sequence: TGTGCCAGCAGCCTTCCGACAGGTTTAACCTACGAGCAGTACTTC. The chain carries TRBV11-2 and TRBJ2-7, with D maybe TRBD1 (6 bases). The CDR3 is 15 residues long. CDR1 and CDR2 (germline): SGHAT, FQNNGV. V was trimmed by 5 bases and J by 2 bases, leaving 16 bases between them.

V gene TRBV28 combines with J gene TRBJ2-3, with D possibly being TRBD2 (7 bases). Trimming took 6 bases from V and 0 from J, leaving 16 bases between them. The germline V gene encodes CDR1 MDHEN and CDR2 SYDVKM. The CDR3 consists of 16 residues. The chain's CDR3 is CASSDPRGGSTDTQYF. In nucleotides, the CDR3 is TGTGCCAGCAGCGACCCGAGGGGGGGGAGCACAGATACGCAGTATTTT.

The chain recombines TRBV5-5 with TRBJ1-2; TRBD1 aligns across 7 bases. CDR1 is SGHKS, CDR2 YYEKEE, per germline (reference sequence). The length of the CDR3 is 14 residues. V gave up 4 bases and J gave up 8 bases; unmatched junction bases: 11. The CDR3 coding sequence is TGTGCCAGCAGCCCGACCGGGACAGTTGAAGGCTACACCTTC. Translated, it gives CASSPTGTVEGYTF.